Listed below are T cell receptor beta chains from one sample, sequenced in a study of OX40 agonist ivuxolimab in advanced cancers. Profiling relied on immunoSEQ multiplex PCR, and the TCRdb table lists in-frame clones only, not all of them. Altogether tens of thousands of clones are present, around 87% being singletons, with the ten largest covering around 30%. This material consisted of CD4+ or CD8+ T cells sorted from blood, taken in a trial of the OX40 agonist ivuxolimab. These receptors all come from an adult with an advanced solid tumor such as melanoma, head and neck, liver or kidney cancer. The CDR3 runs from the conserved cysteine through the conserved F or W. A D gene is named only where the DNA matches it firmly. The size of a clone is reported for some rows only, either as once, few or many, or as a class for expanded clones.

abundance	v_gene	d_gene	j_gene	CDR3nt	CDR3aa
NA	TRBV30	NA	TRBJ1-5	TGTGCCTGGAGAGCCACGGGCGTAAGTAATCAGCCCCAGCATTTT	CAWRATGVSNQPQHF
once	TRBV5-1	TRBD1	TRBJ1-5	TGCGCCAGCAGCCTGACAGGGAACAATCAGCCCCAGCATTTT	CASSLTGNNQPQHF
NA	TRBV9	NA	TRBJ2-7	TGTGCCAGCAGCTCCGGGGGGACAGTATACGAGCAGTACTTC	CASSSGGTVYEQYF
once	TRBV5-1	NA	TRBJ1-6	TGCGCCAGCAGCTCAACTGGCGTGCCCGAGGATTCACCCCTCCACTTT	CASSSTGVPEDSPLHF
NA	TRBV25-1	TRBD2	TRBJ2-3	TGTGCCAGCAGTGATTTGTGGGAGGGAGGGGCAGATACGCAGTATTTT	CASSDLWEGGADTQYF
NA	TRBV28	NA	TRBJ1-5	TGTGCCAGCAGTTTAGGCCTCTATAGCAATCAGCCCCAGCATTTT	CASSLGLYSNQPQHF
NA	TRBV19	NA	TRBJ2-5	TGTGCCAGTAATTCCAGACAGGTGGAAGAGACCCAGTACTTC	CASNSRQVEETQYF
NA	TRBV27	NA	TRBJ2-7	TGTGCCACCAACTGGGGGCAGTACTTC	CATNWGQYF
NA	TRBV7-6	NA	TRBJ2-1	TGTGCCAGCAGTGAACTCGAAAGCTCCTACAATGAGCAGTTCTTC	CASSELESSYNEQFF
NA	TRBV6-5	TRBD2	TRBJ2-7	TGTGCCAGCAGCCCGGTTGGGGGGGGAACCTACGAGCAGTACTTC	CASSPVGGGTYEQYF
NA	TRBV5-1	TRBD1	TRBJ2-1	TGCGCCAGCAGCCCGACAGGGGGCTACAATGAGCAGTTCTTC	CASSPTGGYNEQFF
NA	TRBV6-6	NA	TRBJ1-1	TGTGCCAGCAGTTACTTTACGGGGTTGGACACTGAAGCTTTCTTT	CASSYFTGLDTEAFF
NA	TRBV7-8	NA	TRBJ2-3	TGTGCCAGCAGCTCCCTAGGGCTCGACAGCACAGATACGCAGTATTTT	CASSSLGLDSTDTQYF
NA	TRBV28	NA	TRBJ1-5	TGTGCCAGCAGTCCCGTCGACCTTAGCAATCAGCCCCAGCATTTT	CASSPVDLSNQPQHF
NA	TRBV10-3	NA	TRBJ2-7	TGTGCCATCAGTGGGAATCATCGGTCAGACTACGAGCAGTACTTC	CAISGNHRSDYEQYF
NA	TRBV29-1	NA	TRBJ2-1	TGCAGCGTTAAAAAGACCATCCTCAACGATGAGCAGTTCTTC	CSVKKTILNDEQFF
NA	TRBV7-3	NA	TRBJ2-2	TGTGCCAGCAGCCCGACAGGACCCGGGGAGCTGTTTTTT	CASSPTGPGELFF
NA	TRBV27	NA	TRBJ2-7	TGTGCCAGCAGTTTATCCCTTCGACATTACGAGCAGTACTTC	CASSLSLRHYEQYF
NA	TRBV7-9	TRBD1	TRBJ2-7	TGTGCCAGCAGCTCACCGGGACAGGGGAAAAACTACGAGCAGTACTTC	CASSSPGQGKNYEQYF
NA	TRBV2	TRBD2	TRBJ2-3	TGTGCCAGCAGTGAAGGACGAGGACTAGGTTTCCCAGATACGCAGTATTTT	CASSEGRGLGFPDTQYF
few	TRBV9	TRBD2	TRBJ2-5	TGTGCCAGCAGCGTAGGGCGGGGGGGACTCCAAGAGACCCAGTACTTC	CASSVGRGGLQETQYF
NA	TRBV9	TRBD1	TRBJ2-3	TGTGCCAGCAGCGATACAGGGGCAGATACGCAGTATTTT	CASSDTGADTQYF
NA	TRBV6-6	NA	TRBJ2-3	TGTGCCAGCAGTCACTGGGGGGACTTTCAGCAGTATTTT	CASSHWGDFQQYF
NA	TRBV5-5	NA	TRBJ2-7	TGTGCCAGCAGCTTGGGGCCCGACAGACCCTACGAGCAGTACTTC	CASSLGPDRPYEQYF
NA	TRBV7-6	TRBD2	TRBJ2-3	TGTGCCAGCAGCTTATTCCCCATACTAGCGGGAGAACCACTGACAGATACGCAGTATTTT	CASSLFPILAGEPLTDTQYF
NA	TRBV2	NA	TRBJ2-2	TGTGCCAGCAGTGAAAGGCGGCTTTCCAACACCGGGGAGCTGTTTTTT	CASSERRLSNTGELFF
NA	TRBV29-1	TRBD2	TRBJ2-1	TGCAGCGTTGTAGGACTAGCGAACAATGAGCAGTTCTTC	CSVVGLANNEQFF
NA	TRBV7-6	NA	TRBJ2-5	TGTGCCAGCAGCTTAGTGGGCACGCCGTTGGAGACCCAGTACTTC	CASSLVGTPLETQYF
NA	TRBV2	TRBD1	TRBJ2-7	TGTGCCAGCAGGGGCCCTGGACAGGGGGCTTACGAGCAGTACTTC	CASRGPGQGAYEQYF
NA	TRBV27	TRBD1	TRBJ1-2	TGTGCCAGCAGTTTAGGCCGGGACAGGGTAAGGGATGGCTACACCTTC	CASSLGRDRVRDGYTF
NA	TRBV9	NA	TRBJ2-3	TGTGCCAGCAGCGGGGACCCGGCCGTAGGGGGGGAGTATACGCAGTATTTT	CASSGDPAVGGEYTQYF
NA	TRBV28	NA	TRBJ2-7	TGTGCCAGCGGGACCAAACGGGACCCCTACGAGCAGTACTTC	CASGTKRDPYEQYF
NA	TRBV27	NA	TRBJ2-5	TGTGCCAGCTCCCTCTTACGGGGTGGAGAGACCCAGTACTTC	CASSLLRGGETQYF
NA	TRBV2	NA	TRBJ2-7	TGTGCCAGTGGGTCCGGGGGCGAGCAGTACTTC	CASGSGGEQYF
NA	TRBV10-1	NA	TRBJ2-1	TGCGCCAGCAGTGGCCTGGCGGGTCACTACTCCTACAATGAGCAGTTCTTC	CASSGLAGHYSYNEQFF
NA	TRBV10-3	NA	TRBJ1-5	TGTGCCATCAGTGAGTATGGACGGTACAATCAGCCCCAGCATTTT	CAISEYGRYNQPQHF
NA	TRBV16	NA	TRBJ1-1	NA	CASSSSAGNTEAFF
NA	TRBV10-3	NA	TRBJ1-5	TGTGCCATCCAGGGAGAAAGCGTACAGCCCCAGCATTTT	CAIQGESVQPQHF
NA	TRBV5-6	TRBD2	TRBJ2-3	TGTGCCAGCAGCTTCGCTAGCGGGGGGGCTTTGGATACGCAGTATTTT	CASSFASGGALDTQYF
once	TRBV7-9	NA	TRBJ2-3	TGTGCCAGCAGCTTTCCAGATACGCAGTATTTT	CASSFPDTQYF
NA	TRBV7-8	NA	TRBJ1-1	TGTGCCAGCAGCTTAGCGGCCGTTGCAGGACGGATGGGGACTGAAGCTTTCTTT	CASSLAAVAGRMGTEAFF
NA	TRBV7-6	NA	TRBJ1-1	TGTGCCAGCAGCTTAGGGGGGGGTCAAACTGAAGCTTTCTTT	CASSLGGGQTEAFF
NA	TRBV7-6	NA	TRBJ2-1	TGTGCCAGCAGCTTCTCCTACAATGAGCAGTTCTTC	CASSFSYNEQFF
NA	TRBV7-8	TRBD1	TRBJ1-2	TGTGCCAGCAGCTTAGCCACAGGGGGCGATGGCTACACCTTC	CASSLATGGDGYTF
NA	TRBV7-2	NA	TRBJ1-1	TGTGCCAGCAGCTCTACCGGGGGATACCCGGGCCACACTGAAGCTTTCTTT	CASSSTGGYPGHTEAFF
NA	TRBV5-6	NA	TRBJ2-1	TGTGCCAGCAGCTTGTATGGGCCCGAATTCGGGCAGTTCTTC	CASSLYGPEFGQFF
NA	TRBV11-2	TRBD2	TRBJ2-5	TGTGCCAGCAGCTTATTACTAGCGGAGACTCAAGAGACCCAGTACTTC	CASSLLLAETQETQYF
once	TRBV7-6	NA	TRBJ2-1	TGTGCCAGCAGCACCCCCCGGGACGATAATGAGCAGTTCTTC	CASSTPRDDNEQFF
few	TRBV5-6	NA	TRBJ1-1	TGTGCCAGCAGCTTGGGCGTTTACACTGAAGCTTTCTTT	CASSLGVYTEAFF
NA	TRBV9	TRBD1	TRBJ1-5	TGTGCCAGCGGCAGGGGGAGCCTCAATCAGCCCCAGCATTTT	CASGRGSLNQPQHF
NA	TRBV7-9	TRBD2	TRBJ2-2	TGTGCCAGCAGCTTCAGGGAGGGCACCGGGGAGCTGTTTTTT	CASSFREGTGELFF
NA	TRBV7-3	NA	TRBJ2-7	TGTGCCAGCAGCCCCGGGTGGGGAGGTTCCTACGAGCAGTACTTC	CASSPGWGGSYEQYF
once	TRBV7-3	TRBD2	TRBJ2-7	TGTGCCACCTCGGGACTAGCGGGATCCCGGGGTGGGTACGAGCAGTACTTC	CATSGLAGSRGGYEQYF